The 12 T cell receptor beta chains below come from one sample, sequenced in a study of T cells in Graves' hyperthyroidism and ophthalmopathy (dated by TCRdb to about 2019). The library was made by multiplex PCR. Sequencing used an Illumina HiSeq 2000. Amplification of TCR beta CDR3 regions was carried out from RNA transcripts. The TCR CDR3 was subjected to a first round of RT-PCR using the HTBI primer set and the Qiagen OneStep RT-PCR kit. The public sequencing data were trimmed at Q25 with fastp and processed into clonotypes with MiXCR by TCRdb, which kept only in-frame beta chains. Identical CDR3 proteins give one entry, which carries the most common genes and DNA. Across this sample there are over 700,000 distinct CDR3 sequences, with 38% seen only once. The top ten clonotypes cover around 9.3% of the sample. Sample: blood. Receptors were obtained from a young man with Graves' hyperthyroidism.

The chain recombines TRBV6-6 with TRBJ2-7, with D possibly TRBD2 on 6 matching bases. Trimming removed 2 bases from V and 5 bases from J, with 13 bases in between. The CDR3 is made up of 14 amino acids. Germline V gives CDR1 MNHNY, CDR2 SVGAGI (reference sequence). The CDR3 coding sequence is TGTGCCAGCAGTTACCGCGGCAGGGAGGACGAGCAGTACTTC. It translates to CASSYRGREDEQYF.

There are many counts of this clonotype. The chain links TRBV13 to TRBJ1-6, with 8 nucleotides matching TRBD1. V shed 8 bases, J shed 7 bases, and the junction held 7 bases outside the gene matches. The CDR3 totals 14 residues. Germline V lookup: CDR1 PRHDT, CDR2 FYEKMQ (reference sequence). The CDR3: CASRATGENSPLHF. Written as DNA, the CDR3 is TGTGCCAGCCGAGCGACAGGGGAAAATTCACCCCTCCACTTT.

This clonotype has at least ten counts. This sequence joins TRBV2 and TRBJ2-6; D may correspond to TRBD1 or TRBD2 (5 bases each). The germline CDR1 and CDR2 sequences are SNHLY and FYNNEI. The CDR3 loop spans 18 amino acids. With 6 bases removed from V and 0 bases from J, the gap between germline ends came to 18 bases. The CDR3 region is CASRVPGTASSGANVLTF. In DNA form, the CDR3 reads TGTGCCAGCAGGGTCCCCGGGACGGCCAGCTCTGGGGCCAACGTCCTGACTTTC.

The V call is TRBV29-1, the J call TRBJ2-7; D ambiguous. The CDR3 totals 14 residues. Germline values: CDR1 SQVTM, CDR2 ANQGSEA. Between the trimmed V and J ends, which lost 7 bases and 2 bases, there was a span of 18 bases. The DNA of the CDR3 is TGCAGCGCCGCGAAAGGGCGAGGAGCCTACGAGCAGTACTTC. It yields the protein CSAAKGRGAYEQYF.

Worth noting for this clonotype: A clone one base away is much larger, so this may be a read error. The rearrangement links TRBV7-9 to TRBJ2-5; no clear D gene. The CDR3 has 14 residues. The germline V gene encodes CDR1 SEHNR and CDR2 FQNEAQ (reference sequence). In DNA form, the CDR3 reads TGTGCCAGCAGCTTAGTAGGGCAGCAAGAGGCCCAGTACTTC. It encodes CASSLVGQQEAQYF.

V gene TRBV7-9 combines with J gene TRBJ1-1, with 9 bases lining up with TRBD1. The CDR3 loop spans 12 amino acids. The germline gives CDR1 SEHNR, CDR2 FQNEAQ (reference sequence). V lost 8 bases and J lost 7; bases outside the gene matches: 5. The CDR3 coding sequence is TGTGCCAGCCATTCGGACAGGGGTGAAGCTTTCTTT. It translates to CASHSDRGEAFF.

This clonotype has ten or more counts. The gene calls are TRBV15 and TRBJ1-1, with D uncertain. Germline lookup yields CDR1 LNHNV and CDR2 YYDKDF (reference sequence). Trimming left V 0 bases short and J 0 bases short, with 5 bases between. The length of the CDR3 is 14 residues. The CDR3 sequence is CATSRDLLNTEAFF. CDR3 sequence (DNA): TGTGCCACCAGCAGAGATCTCCTGAACACTGAAGCTTTCTTT.

The rearrangement joins TRBV20-1 to TRBJ2-5; D is undetermined. V lost 8 bases and J lost 1, with 17 bases in between. In germline, CDR1 is DFQATT, CDR2 SNEGSKA (reference sequence). The CDR3 has 14 amino acids. CDR3 bases: TGCAGTTCCCAAGCAGGCGATCTCCAAGAGACCCAGTACTTC. Its translation: CSSQAGDLQETQYF.

To note about this clonotype: At one end, the junction sequence differs from germline, possibly due to a read error. This chain joins TRBV7-9 and TRBJ1-1; TRBD1 is a possible D gene (5 bases). CDR1 and CDR2 from the germline V gene are SEHNR and FQNEAQ (reference sequence). This CDR3 region has 13 residues. Here the CDR3 reads CASSNAPGSEAFF. The CDR3 DNA is TGCGCCAGCAGCAACGCGCCAGGGTCTGAAGCTTTCTTT.

This clonotype was detected ten times or more. The V call is TRBV7-6, the J call TRBJ1-6; 10 positions match TRBD1. This CDR3 is built from 16 residues. In germline, CDR1 is SGHVS, CDR2 FNYEAQ. Trimming at V came to 5 bases and at J to 4 bases, leaving 5 bases not matched to a gene. The CDR3 bases are TGTGCCAGCAGCCCGTCGGACAGGGGGTATAATTCACCCCTCCACTTT. It yields the protein CASSPSDRGYNSPLHF.

The V and J genes are TRBV9 and TRBJ2-7; D remains unclear. The germline V gene has CDR1 SGDLS and CDR2 YYNGEE. V lost 0 bases, J lost 5 bases, and 9 bases lay in between. This CDR3 is built from 13 residues. The CDR3 nucleotides read TGTGCCAGCAGCGTAGTTCCCTTCCACGAGCAGTACTTC. It is translated as CASSVVPFHEQYF.

The rearrangement uses TRBV4-3 and TRBJ1-5; D is ambiguous. There are 18 residues in the CDR3. Trimming removed 0 bases at V and 3 bases at J, with 18 bases between. CDR1 is LGHNA and CDR2 is YSLEER in the germline V gene. CDR3 coding DNA: TGCGCCAGCAGCCAAGATTTAGTTCCACCTACTTACAATCAGCCCCAGCATTTT. This gives the protein CASSQDLVPPTYNQPQHF.